These T cell receptor beta chains were read from a single sample in a study of shared clonotypes between healthy human individuals. Clones were read by immunoSEQ multiplex PCR, and TCRdb kept only the in-frame ones, dropping some. This sample carries about half a million clones, roughly 80% of them seen once, and the ten largest clones take around 13%. What was sequenced was PBMCs. These receptors were collected from a woman aged 40 to 55 in good health. Some clones in this sample may be carry-over from other donors' samples. Each CDR3 is given with its conserved first and last residue. The D gene is left open where the match is weak. Expanded clones get a size class; other rows say once, few or many, or leave the size out.

j_gene	v_gene	abundance	d_gene	CDR3nt	CDR3aa
TRBJ2-5	TRBV19	-	TRBD2	TGTGCCAGTAGTACGGCTAGCGGGAGCGCGGAGACCCAGTACTTC	CASSTASGSAETQYF
TRBJ2-7	TRBV5-1	few	-	TGCGCCAGCAGCTTTTCCCCCGTCGTATACGAGCAGTACTTC	CASSFSPVVYEQYF
TRBJ1-1	TRBV28	-	-	TGTGCCAGTCACGCCCCCTCAAGTATGAACACTGAAGCTTTCTTT	CASHAPSSMNTEAFF
TRBJ1-2	TRBV28	few	-	TGTGCCAGCAGTGGGACATTTACTGGCTACACCTTC	CASSGTFTGYTF
TRBJ2-2	TRBV5-4	-	-	TGTGCCAGCAGCTCCCCGGAGATCGGCACCGGGGAGCTGTTTTTT	CASSSPEIGTGELFF
TRBJ1-1	TRBV5-1	-	TRBD1	TGCGCCAGCAGCTCCCGGACAGGGGATGGCACTGAAGCTTTCTTT	CASSSRTGDGTEAFF
TRBJ2-1	TRBV6-5	-	-	TGTGCCAGCCGGATCTACAATGAGCAGTTCTTC	CASRIYNEQFF
TRBJ1-1	TRBV11-2	-	-	TGTGCCAGCAGCTTCGGGACCTTCCCGGCCGTGAACACTGAAGCTTTCTTT	CASSFGTFPAVNTEAFF
TRBJ1-1	TRBV27	-	-	TGTGCCAGCAGTTTATCTGGGCAGAGGACTGAAGCTTTCTTT	CASSLSGQRTEAFF
TRBJ1-6	TRBV30	-	TRBD1	TGTGCCTGGAGTGTACAGGGGGCCAGCAATTCACCCCTCCACTTT	CAWSVQGASNSPLHF
TRBJ2-7	TRBV5-1	-	TRBD1	TGCGCCAGCAGCTTGTTAATGGCAGGGGGTTCCTACGAGCAGTACTTC	CASSLLMAGGSYEQYF
TRBJ2-7	TRBV7-9	few	-	TGTGCCAGCAGCTTAGATAGCTGGGAGCAGTACTTC	CASSLDSWEQYF
TRBJ1-3	TRBV9	-	-	TGTGCCAGCAGCGTAGAGGCTTGGGGCTCTGGAAACACCATATATTTT	CASSVEAWGSGNTIYF
TRBJ1-2	TRBV29-1	many	TRBD1	TGCAGCGGACTCGGACAGGACTATGGCTACACCTTC	CSGLGQDYGYTF
TRBJ1-2	TRBV30	-	-	TGTGCCTGGGCAAGGGTAGGTGGCTACACCTTC	CAWARVGGYTF
TRBJ1-5	TRBV2	-	TRBD1	TGTGCCAGCAGTGGCACAGGGGGCAGGCAGCCCCAGCATTTT	CASSGTGGRQPQHF
TRBJ1-1	TRBV27	-	-	TGTGCCAGCAGTTTACTGGACGGAGCTTCGATCACTGAAGCTTTCTTT	CASSLLDGASITEAFF
TRBJ1-6	TRBV7-9	-	TRBD1	TGTGCCAGCAGCTTGGGACAGGGTGGGTCACCCCTCCACTTT	CASSLGQGGSPLHF
TRBJ2-2	TRBV2	-	-	TGTGCCAGCAGTGATAGCTTCCGGGGGGAGCTGTTTTTT	CASSDSFRGELFF
TRBJ2-7	TRBV9	once	-	TGTGCCAGCAGCGTAGATAGGGGGAGCTGGGGCGAGCAGTACTTC	CASSVDRGSWGEQYF
TRBJ1-1	TRBV28	once	TRBD1	TGTGCCAGCAGTTTAACAGGGGCGATGAACACTGAAGCTTTCTTT	CASSLTGAMNTEAFF
TRBJ1-4	TRBV28	-	-	TGTGCCATCTCCTCAGGGGATGAAAAACTGTTTTTT	CAISSGDEKLFF
TRBJ1-2	TRBV9	-	-	TGTGCCAGCAGCGCGCGACAGAGTCACTATGGCTGCACCTTC	CASSARQSHYGCTF
TRBJ2-5	TRBV19	-	TRBD1	TGTGCCAGTAGCCTCTACAGGGGACGACCTCCGGAGACCCAGTACTTC	CASSLYRGRPPETQYF
TRBJ1-2	TRBV4-3	once	-	TGCGCCAGCAGCCAAGATTGGGGAAATAACTATGGCTACACCTTC	CASSQDWGNNYGYTF
TRBJ2-3	TRBV28	-	-	TGTGCCAGCAGTTTACCCGGTAGCACAGATACGCAGTATTTT	CASSLPGSTDTQYF
TRBJ2-1	TRBV28	-	-	TGTGCCGAGGGACCGACTGGGCATGAGCAGTTCTTC	CAEGPTGHEQFF
TRBJ1-4	TRBV9	many	-	TGTGCCAGCAGCGGAGGAGGCAGACGGAATGAAAAACTGTTTTTT	CASSGGGRRNEKLFF
TRBJ2-1	TRBV6-1	once	TRBD2	TGTGCCAGCACTAGCGGGAGGGGCAATGAGCAGTTCTTC	CASTSGRGNEQFF
TRBJ2-7	TRBV28	-	TRBD1	TGTGCCAGCAGTTTGGGACAGCTTGGCGAGCAGTACTTC	CASSLGQLGEQYF
TRBJ2-5	TRBV5-4	-	-	TGTGCCAGCAGCACCTACAAAGAGACCCAGTACTTC	CASSTYKETQYF
TRBJ2-1	TRBV7-3	once	TRBD2	TGTGCCAGCAGCTTAATAGGCGGGAGTTCCTACAATGAGCAGTTCTTC	CASSLIGGSSYNEQFF
TRBJ1-2	TRBV11-2	many	-	TGTGCCAGCAGCCCGAACGAAGGGGGATTTAACTATGGCTACACCTTC	CASSPNEGGFNYGYTF
TRBJ1-1	TRBV7-9	-	-	TGTGCCAGCAGCTCCGTGGGGGCCCCGAACACTGAAGCTTTCTTT	CASSSVGAPNTEAFF
TRBJ2-3	TRBV7-3	once	-	TGTGCCAGCAGCTTCCAATCGGGCAGGGCGCTAGATACGCAGTATTTT	CASSFQSGRALDTQYF
TRBJ2-1	TRBV2	-	TRBD2	TGTGCCAGCAGTCCGACTAGCGGGAGTAGCTACAATGAGCAGTTCTTC	CASSPTSGSSYNEQFF
TRBJ2-5	TRBV28	-	TRBD1	TGTGCCAGCATAGCCCTCGGGACAGGGGGACAAGAGACCCAGTACTTC	CASIALGTGGQETQYF
TRBJ1-3	TRBV7-2	-	-	TGTGCCAGCAGCTACGGACAGGGAAACACCATATATTTT	CASSYGQGNTIYF
TRBJ1-2	TRBV18	-	-	TGTGCCAGCTCACCAACGGGGGCGAGCTATGGCTACACCTTC	CASSPTGASYGYTF
TRBJ2-3	TRBV7-3	-	-	TGTGCCAGCAGCATCTACAGGGAAGATACGCAGTATTTT	CASSIYREDTQYF
TRBJ1-2	TRBV7-9	-	TRBD1	TGTGCCAGCAGCTTCGAGGGACAGGGCGCGCATGGCTACACCTTC	CASSFEGQGAHGYTF
TRBJ1-4	TRBV9	-	TRBD1	TGTGCCAGCAGCTTGGGACAGGAGAATGAAAAACTGTTTTTT	CASSLGQENEKLFF
TRBJ1-1	TRBV10-3	-	-	TGTGCCATCAGTGAGTCGGGGGGGGAGAACACTGAAGCTTTCTTT	CAISESGGENTEAFF
TRBJ2-7	TRBV2	-	-	TGTGCCAGCAGTTCCGGGACAAGCTCCTACGAGCAGTACTTC	CASSSGTSSYEQYF
TRBJ1-2	TRBV28	-	TRBD1	TGTGCCAGCAGCCTCGGGACAGATGGCTACACCTTC	CASSLGTDGYTF